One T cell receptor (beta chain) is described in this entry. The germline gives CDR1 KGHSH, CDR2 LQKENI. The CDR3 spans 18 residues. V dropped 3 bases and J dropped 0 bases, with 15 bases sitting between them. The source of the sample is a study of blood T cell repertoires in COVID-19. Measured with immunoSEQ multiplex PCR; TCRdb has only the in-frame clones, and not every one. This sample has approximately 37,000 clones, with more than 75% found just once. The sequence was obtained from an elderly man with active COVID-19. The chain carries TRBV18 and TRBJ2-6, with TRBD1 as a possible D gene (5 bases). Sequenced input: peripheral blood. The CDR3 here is CASSPVRQPISGANVLTF. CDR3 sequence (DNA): TGTGCCAGCTCACCTGTGAGACAGCCGATCTCTGGGGCCAACGTCCTGACTTTC. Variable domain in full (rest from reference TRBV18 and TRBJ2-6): NAGVMQNPRHLVRRRGQEARLRCSPMKGHSHVYWYRQLPEEGLKFMVYLQKENIIDESGMPKERFSAEFPKEGPSILRIQQVVRGDSAAYFCASSPVRQPISGANVLTFGAGSRLTVL.